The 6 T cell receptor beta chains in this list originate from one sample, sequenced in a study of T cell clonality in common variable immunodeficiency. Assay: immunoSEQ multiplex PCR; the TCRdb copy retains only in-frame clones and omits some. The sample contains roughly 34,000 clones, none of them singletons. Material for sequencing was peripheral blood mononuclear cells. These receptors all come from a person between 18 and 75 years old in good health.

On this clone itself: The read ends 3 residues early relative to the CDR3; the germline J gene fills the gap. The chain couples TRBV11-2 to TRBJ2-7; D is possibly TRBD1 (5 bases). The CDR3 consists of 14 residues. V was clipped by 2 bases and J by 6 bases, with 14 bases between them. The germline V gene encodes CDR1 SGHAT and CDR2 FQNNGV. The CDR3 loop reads CASSLKAREGEQYF. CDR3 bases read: TGTGCCAGCAGCTTAAAAGCCAGGGAAGGCGAG.

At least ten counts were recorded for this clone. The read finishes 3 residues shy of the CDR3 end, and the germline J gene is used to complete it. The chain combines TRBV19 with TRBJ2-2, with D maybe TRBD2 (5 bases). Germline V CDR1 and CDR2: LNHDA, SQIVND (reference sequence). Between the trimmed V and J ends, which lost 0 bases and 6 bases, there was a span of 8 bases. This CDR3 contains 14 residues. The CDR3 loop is CASSIDAGAGELFF. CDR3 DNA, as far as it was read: TGTGCCAGTAGTATAGATGCGGGTGCCGGGGAG.

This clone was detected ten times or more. The CDR3 sequence is CASSFPGLATDTQYF. CDR3 bases read: TGTGCCAGTAGCTTTCCGGGACTAGCAACAGATACG. This chain connects TRBV19 to TRBJ2-3, with 9 bases identical to TRBD2. The CDR3 is cut off 3 residues early in the read; its end comes from the germline J gene. This CDR3 is 15 amino acids long. The germline V gene encodes CDR1 LNHDA and CDR2 SQIVND (reference sequence). V dropped 6 bases and J dropped 3; count of bases not matched to a gene: 7.

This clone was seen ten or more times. The CDR3 is CASSFTGQPYEQYF. CDR3 DNA, as far as it was read: TGTGCCAGCAGTTTTACGGGACAGCCCTACGAG. This chain links TRBV28 with TRBJ2-7, with TRBD1 matching over 7 bases. Coverage ceases 3 residues before the CDR3 finishes, and the germline J gene fills in the end. The CDR3 is 14 amino acids. Germline values: CDR1 MDHEN, CDR2 SYDVKM. The V segment lost 3 bases and the J segment 2 bases; nucleotides outside the gene matches: 4.

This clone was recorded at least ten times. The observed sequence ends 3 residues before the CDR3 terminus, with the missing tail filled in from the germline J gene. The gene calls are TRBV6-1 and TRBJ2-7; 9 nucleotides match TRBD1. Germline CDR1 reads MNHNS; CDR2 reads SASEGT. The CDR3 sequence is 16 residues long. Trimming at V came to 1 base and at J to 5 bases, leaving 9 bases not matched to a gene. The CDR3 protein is CASSEGRRQGGHEQYF. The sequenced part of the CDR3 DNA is TGTGCCAGCAGTGAAGGAAGGAGACAGGGGGGCCACGAG.

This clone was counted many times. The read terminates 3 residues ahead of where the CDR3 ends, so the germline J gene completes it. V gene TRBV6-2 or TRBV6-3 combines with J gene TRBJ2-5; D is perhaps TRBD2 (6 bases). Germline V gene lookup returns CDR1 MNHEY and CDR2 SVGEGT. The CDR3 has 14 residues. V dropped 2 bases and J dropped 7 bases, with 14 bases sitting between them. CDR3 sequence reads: CASSYDGLGGTQYF. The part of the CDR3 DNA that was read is TGTGCCAGCAGTTACGACGGTCTCGGGGGGACC.